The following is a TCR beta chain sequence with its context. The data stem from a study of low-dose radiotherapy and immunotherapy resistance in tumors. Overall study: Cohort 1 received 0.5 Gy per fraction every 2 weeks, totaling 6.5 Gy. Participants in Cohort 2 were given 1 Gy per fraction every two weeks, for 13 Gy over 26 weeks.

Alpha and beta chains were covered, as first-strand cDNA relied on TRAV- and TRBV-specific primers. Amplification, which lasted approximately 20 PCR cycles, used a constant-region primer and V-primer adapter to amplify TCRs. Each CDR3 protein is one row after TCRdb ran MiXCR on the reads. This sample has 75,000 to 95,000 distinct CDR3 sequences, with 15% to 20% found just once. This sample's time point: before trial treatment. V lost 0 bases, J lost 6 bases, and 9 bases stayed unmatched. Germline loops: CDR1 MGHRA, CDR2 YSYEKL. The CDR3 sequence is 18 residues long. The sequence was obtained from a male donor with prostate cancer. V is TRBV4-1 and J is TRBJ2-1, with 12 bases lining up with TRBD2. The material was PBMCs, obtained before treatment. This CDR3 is CASSQDRVLAGGLNEQFF. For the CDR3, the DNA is TGCGCCAGCAGCCAAGATCGGGTCCTAGCGGGGGGGCTCAATGAGCAGTTCTTC.